This T cell receptor beta chain was documented in a study of T cell repertoires in cytomegalovirus infection. Study details: Selected CMV epitopes included recently identified HLA-C-restricted ones as well as well-studied HLA-B-restricted ones. Public signatures in TCR beta pointed to CMV infection and matching HLA type. Study findings and constraints: Dominating the ex vivo response were TCR beta clonotypes that were CMV-specific and HLA-C-restricted.

Via MiXCR, TCRdb re-called the reads, giving one row per CDR3 protein. In the table there are about 740,000 distinct CDR3 sequences, roughly a third of which are singletons. In the case of this clonotype: Antigen specificity is unknown.

The clonotype was recovered from a human donor in good health (CMV status not recorded). Some clones in this sample may be carry-over from other donors' samples. Sequencing used cultured PBMCs, obtained from culture after CMV antigen stimulation.

The CDR3 DNA sequence: TGTGCCAGCATAGGGGGGTGGACTAGCGGTTACAATGAGCAGTTCTTC. Protein: CASIGGWTSGYNEQFF. The chain has TRBV2 and TRBJ2-1; 10 bases line up with TRBD2. The trim removed 7 bases at V and 4 bases at J, leaving 10 bases unmatched. Per the germline V gene, CDR1 is SNHLY and CDR2 is FYNNEI. The CDR3 covers 16 residues. The variable domain in full, completed from reference TRBV2 and TRBJ2-1, reads EPEVTQTPSHQVTQMGQEVILRCVPISNHLYFYWYRQILGQKVEFLVSFYNNEISEKSEIFDDQFSVERPDGSNFTLKIRSTKLEDSAMYFCASIGGWTSGYNEQFFGPGTRLTVL.